One TCR beta chain is described in this entry. Its antigen is still unknown. The entry originates in a study of identical twins. General study results and limits: Twin-shared out-of-frame alpha sequences showed excess low generation probability. Out-of-frame TCR alpha sharing in monozygotic twins exceeded recombination model predictions. Fewer insertions marked abundant cord blood beta clonotypes; young adult naive trended weakly, memory not at all.

MiXCR was run by TCRdb on the 5' RACE reads, yielding one entry per CDR3 protein. This table has hundreds of thousands of distinct CDR3 sequences, 18% appearing once. V lost 4 bases and J 5 bases, leaving 14 bases between the germline ends. The CDR3 consists of 15 residues. Germline V CDR1 and CDR2: MNHEY, SVGAGI. These records were also assigned to another study, of T cells expressing NK-cell markers. As that study records: One of the eight sequenced donors was seronegative, whereas the other seven were HCMV-seropositive.

The chain uses TRBV6-5 and TRBJ1-4; tentatively, D is TRBD1 (5 bases). The source material was PBMCs. This clonotype was obtained from a woman aged 18-29 years in good health. DNA of the CDR3: TGTGCCAGCAGTTCCACCCTTAGACAGAATGAAAAACTGTTTTTT. Encoded protein: CASSSTLRQNEKLFF.